This T cell receptor (beta chain) came from a study of prognosis after radiotherapy for stage I lung cancer. Using two-round multiplex PCR, the authors amplified TCR beta CDR3 from genomic DNA. First-round PCR amplification was performed with primers specific to each TRBV and TRBJ gene. TCRdb re-derived calls from the multiplex PCR reads in MiXCR, one entry per CDR3 protein. This table holds about 19,000 distinct CDR3 sequences, 55% found once. Deletions cut 1 base from V and 4 bases from J, with 17 bases between. The CDR3 is 16 residues long. The sequence came from a donor at least 50 years old with non-small cell lung cancer. The chain couples TRBV12-3 or TRBV12-4 to TRBJ2-7; tentatively, D is TRBD1 or TRBD2 (5 bases each). Sequencing used PBMCs, obtained before or after stereotactic body radiation therapy (not recorded which). For the CDR3, the DNA is TGTGCCAGCAGTTTAGGGACGGGACGAGGAATATACGAGCAGTACTTC. Amino acids: CASSLGTGRGIYEQYF.